These 32 T cell receptor beta chains originate from one sample sequenced in a study of blood T cell repertoires in COVID-19 (dated by TCRdb to 2018 to 2020). To prepare the library, the immunoSEQ multiplex PCR assay was applied. Held by TCRdb, this immuneACCESS table contains in-frame sequences only and omits some clones. Under half of the omission traces to an unresolved V gene where checked; the cause of the rest is unknown. This sample holds some 510,000 clones; around 87% were observed only once. The ten largest clones add up to about 2% of the sample. Material for sequencing was PBMCs or T cells enriched from blood (not recorded which). These receptors originate from a woman in her 40s who had recovered from COVID-19.

This rearrangement joins TRBV27 to TRBJ2-3; 7 bases line up with TRBD1. Germline CDR1 reads MNHEY; CDR2 reads SMNVEV (reference sequence). The CDR3 is made up of 13 amino acids. V was clipped by 6 bases and J by 2 bases; unmatched bases: 2. The CDR3 is CASRDRPTDTQYF. In DNA form, the CDR3 reads TGTGCCAGCAGGGACAGGCCCACAGATACGCAGTATTTT.

The chain combines TRBV24-1 with TRBJ2-3; 9 positions agree with TRBD1. The V segment lost 3 bases and the J segment 2 bases; nucleotides outside the gene matches: 11. From germline, CDR1 is KGHDR and CDR2 SFDVKD. The CDR3 length is 18 residues. The DNA of the CDR3 is TGTGCCACCAGTGATAGCCACGTCGGACAGGGGACCACAGATACGCAGTATTTT. This encodes CATSDSHVGQGTTDTQYF.

The genes are TRBV6-5 and TRBJ2-1; 7 bases match TRBD1. The length of the CDR3 is 16 residues. Germline values: CDR1 MNHEY, CDR2 SVGAGI. Losses at the gene ends were 2 bases for V and 5 bases for J; bases not matched to a gene: 9. CDR3 coding DNA: TGTGCCAGCAGTTACACCCCCGGGACAGAGCACAATGAGCAGTTCTTC. As protein: CASSYTPGTEHNEQFF.

V usage is TRBV6-5 and J usage is TRBJ2-1, with D perhaps TRBD2 (5 bases). This CDR3 has 16 residues. Trimming removed 0 bases from V and 7 bases from J, with 16 bases in between. Germline loops: CDR1 MNHEY, CDR2 SVGAGI. CDR3 DNA: TGTGCCAGCAGTTACTCGGTGGTGGGTTCGGGAAATGAGCAGTTCTTC. This translates into CASSYSVVGSGNEQFF.

The genes are TRBV29-1 and TRBJ2-1; D is ambiguous. The V end was cut by 7 bases, the J end by 9 bases, with 13 bases between. Germline V CDR1 and CDR2: SQVTM, ANQGSEA. CDR3 length: 11 amino acids. CDR3 DNA: TGCAGCGCGAACGGTGGCGGTGAGCAGTTCTTC. Translation: CSANGGGEQFF.

The rearrangement joins TRBV6-2 or TRBV6-3 to TRBJ2-3, with D maybe TRBD2 (6 bases). There are 17 residues in the CDR3. Trimming pared 6 bases from V and 0 bases from J, leaving 19 bases between. Germline V gene data show CDR1 as MNHEY and CDR2 as SVGEGT. This CDR3 is CASSRRGAGSSTDTQYF. CDR3 bases: TGTGCCAGCAGCCGCCGGGGTGCGGGATCGAGCACAGATACGCAGTATTTT.

The chain uses TRBV30 and TRBJ2-7; 11 nucleotides match TRBD2. The CDR3 is 15 amino acids. CDR1 and CDR2 (germline): GTSNPN, SVGIG (reference sequence). V lost 1 base to trimming and J lost 4 bases; unmatched junction nucleotides: 6. In DNA form, the CDR3 reads TGTGCCTGGAGTGGCGGGACTAGCGGCATTTACGAGCAGTACTTC. Translating it yields CAWSGGTSGIYEQYF.

The chain combines TRBV19 with TRBJ1-1, with TRBD1 matching 12 bases. Per the germline V gene, CDR1 is LNHDA and CDR2 is SQIVND (reference sequence). This CDR3 is built from 14 residues. The V and J ends lost 7 bases and 5 bases, in that order; junction bases with no gene match: 5. CDR3 DNA: TGTGCCAGTAAGAGGGACAGGGGGCGAACTGAAGCTTTCTTT. Its translation is CASKRDRGRTEAFF.

The CDR3 loop reads CASSLRDGGNSPLHF. CDR3 DNA: TGCGCCAGCAGCTTGCGGGACGGGGGTAATTCACCCCTCCACTTT. The chain has TRBV5-1 and TRBJ1-6; TRBD1 might be the D (5 bases). The V end lost 1 base, the J end lost 6 bases, and 11 bases lay between the germline ends. The germline gives CDR1 SGHRS, CDR2 YFSETQ. The CDR3 has 15 amino acids.

This clone was detected once. This chain connects TRBV27 to TRBJ1-2, with 9 nucleotides matching TRBD1. CDR1 is MNHEY and CDR2 is SMNVEV in the germline V gene (reference sequence). The CDR3 contains 13 residues. After removal of 3 bases from V and 7 bases from J, the junction contained 3 bases not matched to a gene. The CDR3 loop reads CASSFGTGSGYTF. CDR3 nucleotide sequence: TGTGCCAGCAGTTTCGGGACAGGGTCTGGCTACACCTTC.

The rearrangement joins TRBV6-5 to TRBJ2-7, with TRBD2 identical over 13 bases. The CDR3 extends over 13 amino acids. Per the germline V gene, CDR1 is MNHEY and CDR2 is SVGAGI. V was pared by 11 bases and J by 6 bases, with 7 bases of the junction left unmatched. CDR3 DNA sequence: TGTGCCGTGAGAGGACTAGCGGGAGTCGAGCAGTACTTC. Protein product: CAVRGLAGVEQYF.

The chain employs TRBV10-1 and TRBJ2-3, with 13 positions matching TRBD2. The germline CDR1 and CDR2 sequences are WNHNN and SYGVQD (reference sequence). This CDR3 contains 16 residues. V was pared by 4 bases and J by 4 bases, with 5 bases of the junction left unmatched. CDR3 sequence: CASSGTSGSGADTQYF. The DNA of the CDR3 is TGCGCCAGCAGTGGGACTAGCGGGAGTGGCGCAGATACGCAGTATTTT.

This chain joins TRBV7-9 and TRBJ2-7; TRBD1 matches 7 bases. After removal of 3 bases from V and 8 bases from J, the junction contained 4 bases not matched to a gene. CDR1 SEHNR and CDR2 FQNEAQ come from the germline V gene (reference sequence). The CDR3 extends over 12 amino acids. This chain's CDR3 is CASSFDREQQYF. CDR3 coding DNA: TGTGCCAGCAGCTTCGACAGGGAACAGCAGTACTTC.

There are a few counts of this clone. This chain joins TRBV7-2 and TRBJ1-1; D gene uncertain. The CDR3 consists of 14 residues. Trimming removed 5 bases at V and 4 bases at J, with 14 bases between. CDR1 SGHTA and CDR2 FQGNSA come from the germline V gene. The CDR3 sequence is CASSPRGMSTEAFF. DNA for the CDR3: TGTGCCAGCAGCCCCCGAGGGATGAGCACTGAAGCTTTCTTT.

This clone was counted a single time. This sequence joins TRBV27 and TRBJ1-4, with D perhaps TRBD1 (5 bases). The germline gives CDR1 MNHEY, CDR2 SMNVEV (reference sequence). The germline V and J ends were trimmed by 5 bases and 5 bases, with 12 bases remaining between them. CDR3 length: 14 residues. The DNA of the CDR3 is TGTGCCAGCAGTAGGACATTCCTAAATGAAAAACTGTTTTTT. Translation: CASSRTFLNEKLFF.

J is TRBJ1-1 and V is TRBV2; 7 bases fit TRBD1. Germline V gene data show CDR1 as SNHLY and CDR2 as FYNNEI. This CDR3 contains 14 residues. J gave up 5 bases and V 8 bases, and 11 bases lay outside the gene matches. CDR3 DNA sequence: TGTGCCAGCTCGAACAGGGGCGGATGGACTGAAGCTTTCTTT. Its protein is CASSNRGGWTEAFF.

This chain links TRBV6-6 with TRBJ1-1, with D perhaps TRBD1 (6 bases). The CDR3 is 14 amino acids. V shed 8 bases and J shed 2 bases, with 15 bases lying between them. CDR1 and CDR2 from the germline V gene are MNHNY and SVGAGI (reference sequence). The CDR3 sequence: CASRGQFFNTEAFF. The DNA for the CDR3 is TGTGCCAGCCGCGGACAGTTCTTTAACACTGAAGCTTTCTTT.

The chain couples TRBV10-3 to TRBJ2-3; D call uncertain. The germline V and J ends were trimmed by 8 bases and 6 bases, with 3 bases remaining between them. Looked up from germline, CDR1 is ENHRY and CDR2 is SYGVKD. The CDR3 covers 9 residues. This CDR3 reads CAIGDTQYF. The DNA of the CDR3 is TGTGCCATCGGCGATACGCAGTATTTT.

This chain uses TRBV21-1 with TRBJ2-2; TRBD2 was called by the table and not checked on the DNA. TRBV21-1 is assigned pseudogene status. This CDR3 is 17 amino acids long. DNA for the CDR3: TGTGCCAGCAACCGACAGGGACTAGCCTATAACACCGGGGAGCTGTTTTTT. It codes for CASNRQGLAYNTGELFF.

The V and J genes are TRBV11-2 and TRBJ2-1; 10 nucleotides line up with TRBD2. The CDR3 consists of 17 residues. The germline CDR1 and CDR2 sequences are SGHAT and FQNNGV. V trimming: 6 bases; J trimming: 1 base; junction bases outside the gene matches: 9. CDR3 region: CASRTLAGVSSYNEQFF. The DNA for the CDR3 is TGTGCCAGCAGGACCCTAGCGGGAGTATCGTCCTACAATGAGCAGTTCTTC.

A single count supports this clone. CDR3 protein: CSVEALQGTLYHEQYF. In DNA form, the CDR3 reads TGCAGCGTTGAGGCCTTACAGGGAACACTCTACCACGAGCAGTACTTC. The chain uses TRBV29-1 and TRBJ2-7, with a possible D match to TRBD1 (6 bases). Germline loops: CDR1 SQVTM, CDR2 ANQGSEA. The CDR3 runs 16 residues. V lost 3 bases and J lost 5, with 23 bases in between.

The CDR3 loop reads CASSIRGGGYEQYF. DNA of the CDR3: TGTGCCAGTAGTATCCGAGGCGGAGGCTACGAGCAGTACTTC. V is TRBV19 and J is TRBJ2-7; possible D gene TRBD2, 5 bases. CDR3 length: 14 residues. Germline V CDR1 and CDR2: LNHDA, SQIVND (reference sequence). V shed 3 bases and J shed 3 bases, with 12 bases lying between them.

On this clone: Other nucleotide sequences in the sample specify the same CDR3. The CDR3 nucleotides are TGTGCCAGCAGTGATCGGGGGGTGGGTCAGCCCCAGCATTTT. This translates into CASSDRGVGQPQHF. The V gene is TRBV2, the J gene TRBJ1-5; maybe TRBD1 (5 bases). Germline V gene data show CDR1 as SNHLY and CDR2 as FYNNEI. The length of the CDR3 is 14 residues. V lost 3 bases and J 6 bases, leaving 12 bases between the germline ends.

The chain couples TRBV27 to TRBJ1-1; D is possibly TRBD1 (5 bases). V was shortened by 3 bases and J by 6 bases, with 20 bases between the two germline ends. The CDR3 has 16 amino acids. The germline CDR1 and CDR2 sequences are MNHEY and SMNVEV (reference sequence). Written as DNA, the CDR3 is TGTGCCAGCAGTTTCGGTGGGGGGGTAGGATTCGCTGAAGCTTTCTTT. Translation: CASSFGGGVGFAEAFF.

This chain joins TRBV3-1 (or the pseudogene TRBV3-2) and TRBJ1-5, with TRBD1 identical over 11 bases. After removal of 4 bases from V and 5 bases from J, the junction contained 4 bases not matched to a gene. Germline V gene lookup returns CDR1 LGHDT and CDR2 YNNKEL (reference sequence). The CDR3 has 15 amino acids. CDR3 coding DNA: TGTGCCAGCAGCCGGGACAGGGGGTTCTATCAGCCCCAGCATTTT. It encodes CASSRDRGFYQPQHF.

The chain carries TRBV18 and TRBJ2-1; D may be TRBD2 (7 bases). The CDR3 has 16 amino acids. Trimming cost V 2 bases and J 5 bases, with 16 bases left between them. Germline V gives CDR1 KGHSH, CDR2 LQKENI. CDR3 amino acids: CASSPRGGPYDNEQFF. The DNA of the CDR3 is TGTGCCAGCTCACCAAGGGGGGGCCCCTATGACAATGAGCAGTTCTTC.

The V and J genes are TRBV27 and TRBJ2-5, with 11 bases aligning to TRBD2. Germline CDR1 reads MNHEY; CDR2 reads SMNVEV (reference sequence). The CDR3 runs 16 residues. The trim removed 3 bases at V and 5 bases at J, leaving 8 bases unmatched. CDR3 bases: TGTGCCAGCAGTTTCGGGCTAGCGGGAGGTCGGGAGACCCAGTACTTC. Its translation is CASSFGLAGGRETQYF.

J is TRBJ1-1 and V is TRBV4-2; 7 bases align to TRBD1. CDR1 LGHNA and CDR2 YNFKEQ come from the germline V gene. This CDR3 contains 17 residues. V trimming: 1 base; J trimming: 5 bases; junction bases outside the gene matches: 13. The CDR3 region is CASSQARGGGASTEAFF. The CDR3 DNA is TGTGCCAGCAGCCAAGCCCGAGGAGGGGGCGCTTCGACTGAAGCTTTCTTT.

The V and J genes are TRBV4-3 and TRBJ1-3; unclear D gene. Germline CDR1 and CDR2: LGHNA and YSLEER. The CDR3 is 14 amino acids. Trimming took off 0 bases at V and 1 base at J, with 4 bases between the two ends. The CDR3 reads CASSQERSGNTIYF. The CDR3 region has the DNA TGCGCCAGCAGCCAAGAGAGGTCTGGAAACACCATATATTTT.

This rearrangement joins TRBV18 to TRBJ2-7; D not resolved. V gave up 6 bases and J gave up 8 bases, with 17 bases separating them. Germline values: CDR1 KGHSH, CDR2 LQKENI. The CDR3 sequence is 13 residues long. As DNA, the CDR3 is TGTGCCAGCTCCCCCAAAACTATGGATCAGCAGTACTTC. Residues: CASSPKTMDQQYF.

The rearrangement joins TRBV5-5 to TRBJ2-1, with D perhaps TRBD2 (6 bases). Deletions cut 3 bases from V and 4 bases from J, with 14 bases between. The germline V gene encodes CDR1 SGHKS and CDR2 YYEKEE (reference sequence). CDR3 size: 15 residues. CDR3: CASSSLGEEYNEQFF. In DNA, the CDR3 is TGTGCCAGCAGCTCATTAGGGGAGGAGTACAATGAGCAGTTCTTC.

The rearrangement joins TRBV5-4 to TRBJ2-5; 7 bases fit TRBD2. Germline CDR1 is SGHNT and CDR2 is YYREEE (reference sequence). The CDR3 totals 15 residues. Trimming took 2 bases from V and 2 from J; bases not matched to a gene: 6. CDR3 protein: CASSFPTSAQETQYF. The CDR3 region has the DNA TGTGCCAGCAGCTTCCCTACTAGCGCACAAGAGACCCAGTACTTC.